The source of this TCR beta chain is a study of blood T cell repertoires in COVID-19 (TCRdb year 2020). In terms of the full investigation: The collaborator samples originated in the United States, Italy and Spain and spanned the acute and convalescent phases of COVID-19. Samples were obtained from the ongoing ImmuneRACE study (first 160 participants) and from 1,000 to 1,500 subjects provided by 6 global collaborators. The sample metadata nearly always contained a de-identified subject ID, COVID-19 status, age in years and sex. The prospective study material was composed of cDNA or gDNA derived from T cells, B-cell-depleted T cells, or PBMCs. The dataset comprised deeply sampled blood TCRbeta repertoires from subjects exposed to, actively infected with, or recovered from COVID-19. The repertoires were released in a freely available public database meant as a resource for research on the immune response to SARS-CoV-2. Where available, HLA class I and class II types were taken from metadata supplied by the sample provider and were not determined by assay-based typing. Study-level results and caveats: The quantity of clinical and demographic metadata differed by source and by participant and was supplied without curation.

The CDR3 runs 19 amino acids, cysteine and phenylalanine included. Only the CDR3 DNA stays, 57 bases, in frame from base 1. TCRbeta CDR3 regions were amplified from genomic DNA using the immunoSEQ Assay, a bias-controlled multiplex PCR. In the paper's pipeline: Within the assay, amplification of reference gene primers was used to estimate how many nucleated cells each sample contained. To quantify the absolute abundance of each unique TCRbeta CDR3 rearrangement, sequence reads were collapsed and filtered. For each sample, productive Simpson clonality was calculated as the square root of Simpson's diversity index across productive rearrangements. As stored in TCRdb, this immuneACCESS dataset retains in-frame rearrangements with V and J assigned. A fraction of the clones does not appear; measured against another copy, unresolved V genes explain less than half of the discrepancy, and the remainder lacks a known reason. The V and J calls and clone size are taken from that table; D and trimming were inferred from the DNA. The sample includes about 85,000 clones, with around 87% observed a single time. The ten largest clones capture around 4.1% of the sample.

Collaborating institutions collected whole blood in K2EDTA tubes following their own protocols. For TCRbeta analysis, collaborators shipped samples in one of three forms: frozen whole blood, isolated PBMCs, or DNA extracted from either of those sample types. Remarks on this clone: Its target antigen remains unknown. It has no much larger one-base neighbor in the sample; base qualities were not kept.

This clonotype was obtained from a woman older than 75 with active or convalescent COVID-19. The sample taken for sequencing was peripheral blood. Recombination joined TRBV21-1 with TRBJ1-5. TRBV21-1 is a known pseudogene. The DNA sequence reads TGTGCCAGCAGCGAGAGACCCCCGGAGAGCGCCCCTGTCGATCAGCCCCAGCATTTT. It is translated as CASSERPPESAPVDQPQHF.